This T cell receptor (beta chain) was captured in a study of blood T cell repertoires in COVID-19. Across the whole study: The samples span acute and convalescent COVID-19 from the United States, Italy and Spain. Sources were T cells, B-cell-depleted T cells, or PBMCs; the material itself was cDNA or gDNA.

This clone has more than one count but fewer than ten. Original analysis: Reference gene primer amplification in the assay estimated nucleated cell counts. TCRdb's copy holds only in-frame clones and misses some; the assay was immunoSEQ multiplex PCR. The DNA gave D and trimming, while V, J and clone size come from that table. The repertoire holds roughly 58,000 clones, about 76% seen once, with 22% in the top ten. The V gene's germline CDR1 is MGHDK and CDR2 SYGVNS. V was cut by 7 bases and J by 0 bases, with 15 bases left in between. CDR3 length: 16 amino acids. This sequence originates from a middle-aged man with active or convalescent COVID-19. The specimen sequenced was peripheral blood. V usage is TRBV25-1 and J usage is TRBJ2-2, with D maybe TRBD1 (6 bases). CDR3 DNA sequence: TGTGCCAGCATCGCACCCGGGACATCGAACACCGGGGAGCTGTTTTTT. Residues: CASIAPGTSNTGELFF.